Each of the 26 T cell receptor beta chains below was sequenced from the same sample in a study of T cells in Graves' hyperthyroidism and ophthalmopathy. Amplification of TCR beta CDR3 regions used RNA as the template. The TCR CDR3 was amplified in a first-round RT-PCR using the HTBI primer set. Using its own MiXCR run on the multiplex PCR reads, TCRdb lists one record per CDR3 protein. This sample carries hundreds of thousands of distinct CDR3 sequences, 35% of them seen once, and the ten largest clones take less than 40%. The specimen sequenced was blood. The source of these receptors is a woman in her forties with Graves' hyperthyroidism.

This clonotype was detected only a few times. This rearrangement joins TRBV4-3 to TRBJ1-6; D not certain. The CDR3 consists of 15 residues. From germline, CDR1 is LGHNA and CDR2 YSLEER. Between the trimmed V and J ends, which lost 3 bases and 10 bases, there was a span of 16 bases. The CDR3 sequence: CASSQDGYLTSPLHF. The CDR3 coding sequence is TGCGCCAGCAGCCAGGATGGGTATTTAACATCACCCCTCCACTTT.

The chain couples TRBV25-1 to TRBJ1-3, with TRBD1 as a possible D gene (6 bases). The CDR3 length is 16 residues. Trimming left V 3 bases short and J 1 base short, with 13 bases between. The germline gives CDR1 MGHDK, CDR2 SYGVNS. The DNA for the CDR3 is TGTGCCAGCAGTGAGGCTGGGGGGCCTTCTGGAAACACCATATATTTT. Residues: CASSEAGGPSGNTIYF. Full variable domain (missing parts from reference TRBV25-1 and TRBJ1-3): EADIYQTPRYLVIGTGKKITLECSQTMGHDKMYWYQQDPGMELHLIHYSYGVNSTEKGDLSSESTVSRIRTEHFPLTLESARPSHTSQYLCASSEAGGPSGNTIYFGEGSWLTVV.

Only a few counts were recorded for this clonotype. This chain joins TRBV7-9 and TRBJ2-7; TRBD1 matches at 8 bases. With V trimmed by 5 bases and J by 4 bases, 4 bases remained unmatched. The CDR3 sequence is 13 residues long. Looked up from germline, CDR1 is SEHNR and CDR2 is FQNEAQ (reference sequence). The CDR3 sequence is CASSTRDRYEQYF. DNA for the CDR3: TGTGCCAGCAGCACCCGGGACAGGTACGAGCAGTACTTC.

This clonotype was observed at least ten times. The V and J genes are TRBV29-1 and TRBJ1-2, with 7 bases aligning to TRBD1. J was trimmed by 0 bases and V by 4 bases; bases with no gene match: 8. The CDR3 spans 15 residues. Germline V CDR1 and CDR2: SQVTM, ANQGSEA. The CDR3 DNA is TGCAGCGTTGCAACAGGGGTTTCCTCTAACTATGGCTACACCTTC. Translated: CSVATGVSSNYGYTF. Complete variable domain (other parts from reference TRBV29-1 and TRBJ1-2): SAVISQKPSRDICQRGTSLTIQCQVDSQVTMMFWYRQQPGQSLTLIATANQGSEATYESGFVIDKFPISRPNLTFSTLTVSNMSPEDSSIYLCSVATGVSSNYGYTFGSGTRLTVV.

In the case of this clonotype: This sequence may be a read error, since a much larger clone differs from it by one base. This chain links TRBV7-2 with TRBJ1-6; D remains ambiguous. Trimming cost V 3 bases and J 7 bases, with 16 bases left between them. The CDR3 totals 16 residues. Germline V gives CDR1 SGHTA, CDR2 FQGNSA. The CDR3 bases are TGTGCCAGCAGCTTCGATTTGAGTTCGGTGAATTCACCCCTCCACTTT. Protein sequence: CASSFDLSSVNSPLHF.

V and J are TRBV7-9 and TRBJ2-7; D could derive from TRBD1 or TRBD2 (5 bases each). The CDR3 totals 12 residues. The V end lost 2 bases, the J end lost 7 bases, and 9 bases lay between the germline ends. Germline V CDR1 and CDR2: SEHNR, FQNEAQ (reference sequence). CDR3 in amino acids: CASSLRDGEQYF. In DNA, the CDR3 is TGTGCCAGCAGCTTAAGGGACGGGGAGCAGTACTTC.

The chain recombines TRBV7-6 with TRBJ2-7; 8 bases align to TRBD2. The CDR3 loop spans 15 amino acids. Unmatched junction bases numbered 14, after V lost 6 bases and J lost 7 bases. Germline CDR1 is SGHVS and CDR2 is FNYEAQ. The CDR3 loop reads CASRGLSGRGNEQYF. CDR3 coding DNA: TGTGCCAGCAGGGGCCTCAGCGGGAGAGGCAATGAGCAGTACTTC.

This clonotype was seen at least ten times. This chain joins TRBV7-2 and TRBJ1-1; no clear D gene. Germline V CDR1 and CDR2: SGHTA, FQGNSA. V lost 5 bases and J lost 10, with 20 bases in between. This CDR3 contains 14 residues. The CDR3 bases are TGTGCCAGCAGCCAACGCAGCGGGGTTCGAGTAGCTTTCTTT. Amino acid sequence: CASSQRSGVRVAFF.

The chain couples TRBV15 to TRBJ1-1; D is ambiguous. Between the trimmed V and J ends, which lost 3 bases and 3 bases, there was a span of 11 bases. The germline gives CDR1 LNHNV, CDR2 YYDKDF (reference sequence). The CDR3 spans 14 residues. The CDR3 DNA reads TGTGCCACCAGCAGCGTAGGTCATTACACTGAAGCTTTCTTT. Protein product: CATSSVGHYTEAFF.

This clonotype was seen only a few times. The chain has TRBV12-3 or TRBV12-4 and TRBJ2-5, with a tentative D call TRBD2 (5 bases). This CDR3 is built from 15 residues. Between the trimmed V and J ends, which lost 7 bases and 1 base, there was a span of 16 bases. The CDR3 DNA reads TGTGCCAGCACCAAAGGAGGCAGGCCCCAAGAGACCCAGTACTTC. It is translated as CASTKGGRPQETQYF.

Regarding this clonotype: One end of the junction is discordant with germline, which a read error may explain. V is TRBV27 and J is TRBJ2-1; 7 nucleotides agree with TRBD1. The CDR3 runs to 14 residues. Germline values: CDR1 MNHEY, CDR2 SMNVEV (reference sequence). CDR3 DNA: TGTGCCATCAGTGGGTGGGGACAGTTGAGTGAGCAGTTCTTC. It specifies CAISGWGQLSEQFF.

CDR3 sequence: CASYGLAGDEQFF. In DNA form, the CDR3 reads TGTGCCAGCTACGGACTAGCGGGGGATGAGCAGTTCTTC. The chain has TRBV2 and TRBJ2-5, with TRBD2 matching 13 bases. With the DNA end fitting TRBJ2-1 better, the J assignment may be wrong. The germline V gene encodes CDR1 SNHLY and CDR2 FYNNEI. The CDR3 sequence is 13 residues long.

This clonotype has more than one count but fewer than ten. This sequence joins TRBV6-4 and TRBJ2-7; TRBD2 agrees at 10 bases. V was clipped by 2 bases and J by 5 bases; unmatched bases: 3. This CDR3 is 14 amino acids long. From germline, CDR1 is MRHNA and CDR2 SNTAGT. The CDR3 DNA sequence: TGTGCCAGCAGTGACCCTAGCGGGAGCGACGAGCAGTACTTC. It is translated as CASSDPSGSDEQYF.

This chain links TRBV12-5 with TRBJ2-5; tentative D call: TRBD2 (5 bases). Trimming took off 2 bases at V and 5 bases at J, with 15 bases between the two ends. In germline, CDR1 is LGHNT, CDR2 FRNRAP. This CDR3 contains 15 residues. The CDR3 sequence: CASGLTAGDRETQYF. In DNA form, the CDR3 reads TGTGCTAGTGGTTTGACCGCCGGGGATCGGGAGACCCAGTACTTC. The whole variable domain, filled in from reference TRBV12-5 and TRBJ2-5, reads DARVTQTPRHKVTEMGQEVTMRCQPILGHNTVFWYRQTMMQGLELLAYFRNRAPLDDSGMPKDRFSAEMPDATLATLKIQPSEPRDSAVYFCASGLTAGDRETQYFGPGTRLLVL.

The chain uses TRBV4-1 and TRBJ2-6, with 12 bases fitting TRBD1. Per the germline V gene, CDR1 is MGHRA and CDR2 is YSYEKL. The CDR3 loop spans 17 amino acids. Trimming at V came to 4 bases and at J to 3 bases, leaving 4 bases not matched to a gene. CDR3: CASSPGDRGLGANVLTF. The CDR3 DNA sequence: TGCGCCAGCAGCCCGGGGGACAGGGGGCTTGGGGCCAACGTCCTGACTTTC.

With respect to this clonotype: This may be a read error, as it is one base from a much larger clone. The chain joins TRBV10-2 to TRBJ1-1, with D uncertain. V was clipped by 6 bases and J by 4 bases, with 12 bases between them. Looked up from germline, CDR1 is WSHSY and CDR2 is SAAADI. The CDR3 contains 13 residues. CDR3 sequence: CASRNIASTEAFF. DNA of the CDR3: TGCGCCAGCAGGAACATTGCGAGCACTGAAGCTTTCTTT.

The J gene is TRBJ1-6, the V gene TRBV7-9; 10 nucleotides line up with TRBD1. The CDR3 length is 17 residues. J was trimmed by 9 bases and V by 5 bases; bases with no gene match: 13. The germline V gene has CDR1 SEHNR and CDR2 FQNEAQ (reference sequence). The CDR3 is CASSPYIIRDRGSPLHF. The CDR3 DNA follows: TGTGCCAGCAGCCCTTACATTATCCGGGACAGGGGTTCACCCCTCCACTTT.

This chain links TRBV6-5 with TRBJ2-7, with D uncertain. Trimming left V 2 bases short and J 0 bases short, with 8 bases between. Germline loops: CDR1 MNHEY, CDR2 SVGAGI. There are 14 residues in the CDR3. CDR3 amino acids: CASSYRSASYEQYF. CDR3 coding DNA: TGTGCCAGCAGTTACCGTTCGGCCTCCTACGAGCAGTACTTC.

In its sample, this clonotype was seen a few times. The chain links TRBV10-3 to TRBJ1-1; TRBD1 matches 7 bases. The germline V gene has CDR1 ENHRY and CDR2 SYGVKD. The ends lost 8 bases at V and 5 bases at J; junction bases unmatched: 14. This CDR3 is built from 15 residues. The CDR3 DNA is TGTGCCATCGGGGGCCGACAGGGTCCGGGTACTGAAGCTTTCTTT. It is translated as CAIGGRQGPGTEAFF.

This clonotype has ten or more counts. DNA for the CDR3: TGTGCCAGCAGCCTAAACGTAGTCTACGAGCAGTACTTC. Amino acid sequence: CASSLNVVYEQYF. The V gene is TRBV7-2, the J gene TRBJ2-7, with no clear D. The V gene lost 5 bases and the J gene lost 3 bases, with 11 bases spanning the gap. Germline CDR1 reads SGHTA; CDR2 reads FQGNSA. The length of the CDR3 is 13 residues. Full variable domain (missing parts from reference TRBV7-2 and TRBJ2-7): GAGVSQSPSNKVTEKGKDVELRCDPISGHTALYWYRQSLGQGLEFLIYFQGNSAPDKSGLPSDRFSAERTGGSVSTLTIQRTQQEDSAVYLCASSLNVVYEQYFGPGTRLTVT.

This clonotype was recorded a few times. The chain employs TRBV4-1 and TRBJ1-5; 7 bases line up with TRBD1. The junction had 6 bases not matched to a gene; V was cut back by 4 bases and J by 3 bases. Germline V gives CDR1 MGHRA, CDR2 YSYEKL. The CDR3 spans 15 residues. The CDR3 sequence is CASSPMTGPNQPQHF. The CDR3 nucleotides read TGCGCCAGCAGCCCGATGACAGGGCCCAATCAGCCCCAGCATTTT.

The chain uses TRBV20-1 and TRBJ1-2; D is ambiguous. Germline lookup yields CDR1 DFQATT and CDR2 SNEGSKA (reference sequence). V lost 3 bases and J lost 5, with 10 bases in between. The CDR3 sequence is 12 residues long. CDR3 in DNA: TGCAGTGCTAGTGAGCGGGGTTATGGCTACACCTTC. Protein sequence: CSASERGYGYTF.

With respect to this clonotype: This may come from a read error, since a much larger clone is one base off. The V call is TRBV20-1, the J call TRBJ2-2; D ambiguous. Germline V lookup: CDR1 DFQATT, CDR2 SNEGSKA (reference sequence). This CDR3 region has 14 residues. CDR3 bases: TGCGGTGCTAGTCTTTCGGTTTACACCGGGGAGCTGTTTTTT. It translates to CGASLSVYTGELFF.

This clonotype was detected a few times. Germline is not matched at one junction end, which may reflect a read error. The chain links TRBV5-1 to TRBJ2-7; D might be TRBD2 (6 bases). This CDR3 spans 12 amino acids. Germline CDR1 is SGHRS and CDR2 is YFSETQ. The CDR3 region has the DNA TGCGCCAGCAGGGGGGGAGCCTACGAGCGGTACTTC. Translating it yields CASRGGAYERYF. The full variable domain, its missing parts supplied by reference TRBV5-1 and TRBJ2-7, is KAGVTQTPRYLIKTRGQQVTLSCSPISGHRSVSWYQQTPGQGLQFLFEYFSETQRNKGNFPGRFSGRQFSNSRSEMNVSTLELGDSALYLCASRGGAYERYFGPGTRLTVT.

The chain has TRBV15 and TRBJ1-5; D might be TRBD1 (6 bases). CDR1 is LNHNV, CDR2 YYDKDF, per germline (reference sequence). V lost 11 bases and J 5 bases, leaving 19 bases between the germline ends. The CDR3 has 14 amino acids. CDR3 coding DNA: TGTGCCTGGAGTGCGATGTGGGGGCATCAGCCCCAGCATTTT. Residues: CAWSAMWGHQPQHF.

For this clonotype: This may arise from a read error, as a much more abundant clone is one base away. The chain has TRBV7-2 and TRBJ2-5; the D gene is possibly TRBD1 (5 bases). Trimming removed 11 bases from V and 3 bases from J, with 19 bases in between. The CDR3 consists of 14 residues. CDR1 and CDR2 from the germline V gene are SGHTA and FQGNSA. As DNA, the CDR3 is TGTGCCGGCTCAGGCCGGACAAGGAAAGAGACCCAGTACTTC. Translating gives CAGSGRTRKETQYF.